These 28 T cell receptor beta chains were sequenced from one sample in a study of cytomegalovirus exposure and HLA in healthy donors. Use of 60 Vbeta and 13 Jbeta primers characterized the PCR. Sequenced by immunoSEQ multiplex PCR; TCRdb stores in-frame clones only, minus some. This sample has 98,000 or so clones, with approximately 78% found just once. Sequenced sample: PBMCs. The receptors here all came from a woman aged 40 to 50 in good health and CMV-seronegative.

This sequence joins TRBV5-1 and TRBJ2-1; TRBD2 aligns across 12 bases. Germline CDR1 reads SGHRS; CDR2 reads YFSETQ. The junction had 3 bases not matched to a gene; V was cut back by 5 bases and J by 0 bases. The CDR3 extends over 16 amino acids. The CDR3 DNA follows: TGCGCCAGCAGTCTGACTAGCGGGAGCTCCTACAATGAGCAGTTCTTC. Translating gives CASSLTSGSSYNEQFF.

The chain is built from TRBV5-1 and TRBJ1-2; D possibly corresponds to TRBD1 (5 bases). CDR1 SGHRS and CDR2 YFSETQ come from the germline V gene. This CDR3 region has 13 residues. With 5 bases removed from V and 8 bases from J, the gap between germline ends came to 16 bases. CDR3 sequence: CASREDSFGGYTF. CDR3 nucleotides: TGCGCCAGCAGGGAAGACAGTTTCGGGGGCTACACCTTC.

V gene TRBV30 combines with J gene TRBJ2-3, with D tentatively TRBD2 (5 bases). Germline-derived CDR1 and CDR2 are GTSNPN and SVGIG (reference sequence). This CDR3 spans 15 amino acids. The germline V and J ends were trimmed by 0 bases and 0 bases, with 10 bases remaining between them. This CDR3 reads CAWSVYGVSTDTQYF. In DNA, the CDR3 is TGTGCCTGGAGTGTATACGGGGTTAGCACAGATACGCAGTATTTT.

The rearrangement uses TRBV19 and TRBJ2-1, with 10 bases identical to TRBD2. Germline CDR1 reads LNHDA; CDR2 reads SQIVND (reference sequence). V was pared by 6 bases and J by 3 bases, with 5 bases of the junction left unmatched. The CDR3 runs 15 residues. CDR3 sequence reads: CASSKLAGFYNEQFF. The CDR3 region has the DNA TGTGCCAGTAGCAAACTAGCGGGGTTCTACAATGAGCAGTTCTTC.

The V gene is TRBV19, the J gene TRBJ2-1, with 9 bases aligning to TRBD1. The CDR3 runs 14 residues. The germline V gene has CDR1 LNHDA and CDR2 SQIVND (reference sequence). Germline trimming cut 5 bases from V and 5 bases from J; bases unmatched to any gene: 4. DNA of the CDR3: TGTGCCAGTAGTCCCTGGACAGGGGACAATGAGCAGTTCTTC. It yields the protein CASSPWTGDNEQFF.

CDR3 loop: CASTFELSGNTIYF. CDR3 sequence (DNA): TGTGCCAGCACCTTCGAACTCTCTGGAAACACCATATATTTT. The V and J genes are TRBV28 and TRBJ1-3; D remains unclear. This CDR3 region has 14 residues. The germline V and J ends were trimmed by 7 bases and 0 bases, with 10 bases remaining between them. The germline V gene encodes CDR1 MDHEN and CDR2 SYDVKM.

This clone was picked up a small number of times. V usage is TRBV4-3 and J usage is TRBJ1-5, with D tentatively TRBD1 (5 bases). The CDR3 extends over 16 amino acids. Trimming took off 0 bases at V and 2 bases at J, with 11 bases between the two ends. Germline V gives CDR1 LGHNA, CDR2 YSLEER. The CDR3 nucleotides are TGCGCCAGCAGCCAAGAATTTGGGGGGGGCAATCAGCCCCAGCATTTT. This codes for CASSQEFGGGNQPQHF.

The table lists this clone with a few counts. V is TRBV27 and J is TRBJ2-7, with a possible D match to TRBD2 (5 bases). Trimming stripped 3 bases from V and 2 bases from J, with 8 bases between. Germline lookup yields CDR1 MNHEY and CDR2 SMNVEV (reference sequence). This CDR3 is 13 amino acids long. CDR3 residues: CASSFGVTYEQYF. The CDR3 DNA sequence: TGTGCCAGCAGTTTCGGGGTGACCTACGAGCAGTACTTC.

The chain has TRBV9 and TRBJ2-7; TRBD2 matches 13 bases. After removal of 4 bases from V and 4 bases from J, the junction contained 5 bases not matched to a gene. CDR1 and CDR2 from the germline V gene are SGDLS and YYNGEE. CDR3 length: 15 amino acids. The CDR3 spells CASSTRTSGSYEQYF. The CDR3 DNA follows: TGTGCCAGCAGCACCCGGACTAGCGGGAGTTACGAGCAGTACTTC.

In DNA, the CDR3 is TGCGCCAGCAGCCAAGAGCGGCAGGGTAGGAATCAGCCCCAGCATTTT. Protein sequence: CASSQERQGRNQPQHF. The chain has TRBV4-1 and TRBJ1-5; D may be TRBD1 (5 bases). The CDR3 spans 16 residues. Trimming shortened V by 0 bases and J by 4 bases, and 13 bases separated the two germline ends. Germline values: CDR1 MGHRA, CDR2 YSYEKL.

The rearrangement links TRBV10-3 to TRBJ2-7, with D uncertain. The CDR3 totals 11 residues. Germline CDR1 is ENHRY and CDR2 is SYGVKD. V was pared by 4 bases and J by 4 bases, with 5 bases between. CDR3 region: CAISAGYEQYF. The CDR3 DNA sequence: TGTGCCATCAGTGCCGGGTACGAGCAGTACTTC.

This sequence joins TRBV28 and TRBJ1-3, with D possibly TRBD1 on 5 matching bases. Per germline, CDR1 MDHEN and CDR2 SYDVKM. This CDR3 spans 17 amino acids. V lost 2 bases and J lost 0, with 14 bases in between. The CDR3 DNA is TGTGCCAGCAGTTTACTGTTTTCGGGGGTCTCTGGAAACACCATATATTTT. This translates into CASSLLFSGVSGNTIYF.

As for this clone: The junction differs from germline at one of its ends, possibly a read error. This chain uses TRBV10-3 with TRBJ1-4; tentatively, D is TRBD1 (6 bases). Germline V CDR1 and CDR2: ENHRY, SYGVKD. This CDR3 region has 14 residues. The CDR3 DNA reads TGTGCCATCAGTCCCGGGACAACAAATGAAAAACTGTTTTTT. Encoded protein: CAISPGTTNEKLFF.

This sequence joins TRBV9 and TRBJ2-1, with 10 bases matching TRBD1. This CDR3 is built from 13 residues. Germline V gene lookup returns CDR1 SGDLS and CDR2 YYNGEE. V gave up 0 bases and J gave up 12 bases; unmatched junction bases: 3. CDR3 protein: CASSVGDRGGQFF. The CDR3 coding sequence is TGTGCCAGCAGCGTAGGGGACAGGGGTGGGCAGTTCTTC.

V usage is TRBV6-1 and J usage is TRBJ2-1; 10 bases are a match to TRBD2. The CDR3 is made up of 14 amino acids. The trim removed 9 bases at V and 7 bases at J, leaving 9 bases unmatched. Germline loops: CDR1 MNHNS, CDR2 SASEGT. CDR3 sequence: CASISSGGWNEQFF. The CDR3 DNA reads TGTGCCAGTATATCTAGCGGGGGATGGAATGAGCAGTTCTTC.

This clone has only a few counts. The chain recombines TRBV18 with TRBJ2-1; 9 nucleotides line up with TRBD1. CDR1 is KGHSH and CDR2 is LQKENI in the germline V gene. Trimming at V came to 4 bases and at J to 9 bases, leaving 13 bases not matched to a gene. The CDR3 contains 16 residues. The CDR3 DNA reads TGTGCCAGCTCACTCGGTCCCGGGACAGGGTTGGGTGAGCAGTTCTTC. It codes for CASSLGPGTGLGEQFF.

This clone was found once. This chain joins TRBV5-3 and TRBJ2-5; 10 bases fit TRBD2. TRBV5-3 is an ORF; its function is uncertain. V was pared by 4 bases and J by 5 bases, with 11 bases of the junction left unmatched. The CDR3 length is 16 residues. CDR3 sequence: CARSNGLAEGRETQYF. The CDR3 region has the DNA TGTGCCAGAAGCAATGGACTAGCGGAGGGTAGGGAGACCCAGTACTTC.

The chain links TRBV19 to TRBJ2-7; D may be TRBD1 (5 bases). V dropped 4 bases and J dropped 6 bases, with 13 bases sitting between them. This CDR3 region has 13 residues. Germline CDR1 LNHDA, CDR2 SQIVND (reference sequence). CDR3 sequence (DNA): TGTGCCAGTAGTAAGACAGCGCCAGGCGAGCAGTACTTC. This translates into CASSKTAPGEQYF.

This clone was counted between two and nine times. CDR3 nucleotides: TGTGCCAGCAGTATCACTAGCGGGAGTCTCGACAATGAGCAGTTCTTC. This sequence encodes CASSITSGSLDNEQFF. This chain joins TRBV7-9 and TRBJ2-1, with 11 bases fitting TRBD2. The CDR3 sequence is 16 residues long. Germline lookup yields CDR1 SEHNR and CDR2 FQNEAQ (reference sequence). The junction had 9 bases not matched to a gene; V was cut back by 6 bases and J by 5 bases.

This chain uses TRBV20-1 with TRBJ1-1; D gene ambiguous. Germline V lookup: CDR1 DFQATT, CDR2 SNEGSKA (reference sequence). This CDR3 comprises 11 residues. The CDR3 DNA sequence: TGCAGATCCACTGTGAACACTGAAGCTTTCTTT. This translates into CRSTVNTEAFF.

This clone appeared a few times. This rearrangement joins TRBV6-5 to TRBJ2-7; 7 bases match TRBD1. Germline values: CDR1 MNHEY, CDR2 SVGAGI. This CDR3 is built from 15 residues. The ends lost 4 bases at V and 3 bases at J; junction bases unmatched: 9. The CDR3 protein is CASSLVLGQNYEQYF. Here the CDR3 DNA reads TGTGCCAGCAGTTTAGTATTGGGACAGAACTACGAGCAGTACTTC.

The chain uses TRBV9 and TRBJ2-3, with D possibly being TRBD1 (5 bases). This CDR3 contains 15 residues. Germline V gives CDR1 SGDLS, CDR2 YYNGEE. Trimming cost V 1 base and J 0 bases, with 9 bases left between them. The CDR3 DNA is TGTGCCAGCAGCGTACGGGCAGGGAGCACAGATACGCAGTATTTT. This gives the protein CASSVRAGSTDTQYF.

CDR3 coding DNA: TGTGCCACCAGCGACCCGACTAGCGAAATCACAGATACGCAGTATTTT. Translated: CATSDPTSEITDTQYF. The chain recombines TRBV15 with TRBJ2-3; 8 nucleotides line up with TRBD2. Germline V gene sequence: CDR1 LNHNV, CDR2 YYDKDF (reference sequence). The J segment lost 2 bases and the V segment lost 5 bases, leaving 9 bases of the junction unmatched. The CDR3 length is 16 residues.

This chain links TRBV18 with TRBJ2-1; the match to TRBD1 covers 7 bases. The CDR3 sequence is 16 residues long. J lost 0 bases, V lost 3 bases, and 5 bases had no gene match. Looked up from germline, CDR1 is KGHSH and CDR2 is LQKENI. The CDR3 here is CASSPRDRTSYNEQFF. DNA for the CDR3: TGTGCCAGCTCACCTCGGGACAGAACCTCCTACAATGAGCAGTTCTTC.

V is TRBV9 and J is TRBJ2-5; 8 bases align to TRBD1. The DNA end favors TRBJ2-7, so the J call may be wrong. CDR3 length: 13 residues. In germline, CDR1 is SGDLS, CDR2 YYNGEE. CDR3 amino acids: CASSPTQGAEQYF. Here the CDR3 DNA reads TGTGCCAGCAGCCCTACCCAGGGGGCCGAGCAGTACTTC.

The chain combines TRBV7-9 with TRBJ2-6; D is undetermined. V was pared by 6 bases and J by 0 bases, with 6 bases between. The germline CDR1 and CDR2 sequences are SEHNR and FQNEAQ (reference sequence). The CDR3 runs 14 residues. CDR3 in amino acids: CASRSSSGANVLTF. CDR3 DNA sequence: TGTGCCAGCAGGTCTAGCTCTGGGGCCAACGTCCTGACTTTC.

The chain's CDR3 is CASSATGHTEAFF. Written as DNA, the CDR3 is TGTGCCAGCAGCGCTACAGGGCACACTGAAGCTTTCTTT. The chain is built from TRBV9 and TRBJ1-1; D is possibly TRBD1 (6 bases). The CDR3 extends over 13 amino acids. V gave up 3 bases and J gave up 3 bases, with 9 bases separating them. CDR1 and CDR2 from the germline V gene are SGDLS and YYNGEE.

This clone was recorded only once. V gene TRBV9 combines with J gene TRBJ2-2; 10 bases match TRBD2. The CDR3 extends over 17 amino acids. CDR1 SGDLS and CDR2 YYNGEE come from the germline V gene. V gave up 0 bases and J gave up 1 base; unmatched junction bases: 3. This CDR3 reads CASSVDRTSGNTGELFF. For the CDR3, the DNA is TGTGCCAGCAGCGTAGATCGGACTAGCGGGAACACCGGGGAGCTGTTTTTT.